The rows below give T cell receptor beta chains drawn from one sample of a study of spatial heterogeneity in lung cancer. MiXCR, run by TCRdb on the 5' RACE reads, gives a single entry per CDR3 protein. The table has around 1,600 distinct CDR3 sequences, over 20% seen once. This specimen consisted of PBMCs, obtained at surgery. The origin of the receptors is a male donor with early-stage non-small cell lung cancer. Both conserved end residues are part of each CDR3. The D gene is left open where the match is weak. Rows may omit the clone size; those that give it use once, few, many or a size class.

size: many; V: TRBV27; J: TRBJ1-6; D: TRBD1; DNA: TGTGCCAGCAGTTTGGGACAGAGGCATTCACCCCTCCACTTT; CDR3: CASSLGQRHSPLHF
size: once; V: TRBV4-3; J: TRBJ2-7; D: NA; DNA: TGCGCCAGCAGCCAAGGGAGACCGGGAGCCCCCTACGAGCAGTACTTC; CDR3: CASSQGRPGAPYEQYF
size: medium-sized; V: TRBV14; J: TRBJ2-1; D: TRBD2; DNA: TGTGCCAGCAGCCAAGTTCAAGCGGGAACGTATGAGCAGTTCTTC; CDR3: CASSQVQAGTYEQFF
size: many; V: TRBV5-1; J: TRBJ2-1; D: NA; DNA: TGCGCCAGCAGCCCCAGGGCGAACAACAATGAGCAGTTCTTC; CDR3: CASSPRANNNEQFF
size: medium-sized; V: TRBV20-1; J: TRBJ1-6; D: NA; DNA: TGCAGTGTCCCACGGGACTCGCCCGCCTCTTATAATTCACCCCTCCACTTT; CDR3: CSVPRDSPASYNSPLHF
size: few; V: TRBV2; J: TRBJ2-1; D: NA; DNA: TGTGCCAGCAGGGGGGAGCCCCAGAATCTATACTCCTACAATGAGCAGTTCTTC; CDR3: CASRGEPQNLYSYNEQFF
size: many; V: TRBV7-3; J: TRBJ2-5; D: TRBD1; DNA: TGTGCCAGCAGTCCCTCAGGGGGACAAGAGACCCAGTACTTC; CDR3: CASSPSGGQETQYF
size: medium-sized; V: TRBV27; J: TRBJ1-3; D: NA; DNA: TGTGCCAGCAGTTTAGGGTCACCCGGGACTGGAAACACCATATATTTT; CDR3: CASSLGSPGTGNTIYF
size: NA; V: TRBV28; J: TRBJ1-1; D: NA; DNA: TGTGCCAGCAGTCCCCGGACAGCTCACACTGAAGCTTTCTTT; CDR3: CASSPRTAHTEAFF
size: few; V: TRBV19; J: TRBJ2-3; D: NA; DNA: TGTGCCAGTAGTATCGGCACAGATACGCAGTATTTT; CDR3: CASSIGTDTQYF
size: medium-sized; V: TRBV25-1; J: TRBJ1-1; D: NA; DNA: TGTGCCAGCAGTGAACAGGGGAGGGACACTGAAGCTTTCTTT; CDR3: CASSEQGRDTEAFF
size: many; V: TRBV11-3; J: TRBJ2-2; D: TRBD2; DNA: TGTGCCAGCAGCTTACTAGCGGGAGAATGGAGGGACACCGGGGAGCTGTTTTTT; CDR3: CASSLLAGEWRDTGELFF
size: medium-sized; V: TRBV12-3/TRBV12-4; J: TRBJ2-1; D: TRBD2; DNA: TGTGCCAGCAGCCACTCTTGGTGGTCTAGCGGGAGTTACCGGTACAATGAGCAGTTCTTC; CDR3: CASSHSWWSSGSYRYNEQFF
size: medium-sized; V: TRBV12-3/TRBV12-4; J: TRBJ1-3; D: NA; DNA: TGTGCCAGCAGTTTGAGGGCAACTGGAAACACCATATATTTT; CDR3: CASSLRATGNTIYF
size: medium-sized; V: TRBV20-1; J: TRBJ2-4; D: NA; DNA: TGCAGTGCTAGAGATCTCCGAGGAGCCAAAAACATTCAGTACTTC; CDR3: CSARDLRGAKNIQYF
size: NA; V: TRBV28; J: TRBJ2-3; D: NA; DNA: TGTGCCAGCGGGATCATGGGGAGCGGCTACACAGATACGCAGTATTTT; CDR3: CASGIMGSGYTDTQYF
size: few; V: TRBV5-4; J: TRBJ2-2; D: TRBD1; DNA: TGTGCCAGCAATGGACAGGGGAAAGGGGCCGGGGAGCTGTTTTTT; CDR3: CASNGQGKGAGELFF
size: NA; V: TRBV6-1; J: TRBJ2-7; D: TRBD2; DNA: TGTGCCAGCAGTGGTGAGGCTAGCGGGGCTCACGAGCAGTACTTC; CDR3: CASSGEASGAHEQYF
size: many; V: TRBV29-1; J: TRBJ2-1; D: NA; DNA: TGCAGCGTTCAAGGGGCGGTGGATGAGCAGTTCTTC; CDR3: CSVQGAVDEQFF
size: medium-sized; V: TRBV12-3/TRBV12-4; J: TRBJ2-7; D: TRBD1; DNA: TGTGCCAGCAGCCCCGGACAGGGTGGAGGGTACGAGCAGTACTTC; CDR3: CASSPGQGGGYEQYF
size: NA; V: TRBV29-1; J: TRBJ2-3; D: NA; DNA: TGCAGCGTTCGGCAACGGAGAGACACAGATACGCAGTATTTT; CDR3: CSVRQRRDTDTQYF
size: medium-sized; V: TRBV7-9; J: TRBJ2-7; D: NA; DNA: TGTGCCAGCAGCCCGGGACCGATCTACGAGCAGTACTTC; CDR3: CASSPGPIYEQYF
size: NA; V: TRBV2; J: TRBJ2-3; D: TRBD2; DNA: TGTGCCAGCAGTGCTCTGGCTAGCGGGGGGGCCACAGATACGCAGTATTTT; CDR3: CASSALASGGATDTQYF
size: medium-sized; V: TRBV27; J: TRBJ1-2; D: NA; DNA: TGTGCCAGCAGCCGTCAAGGGGACTATGGCTACACCTTC; CDR3: CASSRQGDYGYTF
size: medium-sized; V: TRBV5-1; J: TRBJ2-3; D: TRBD2; DNA: TGCGCCAGCAGTTTGCGGGGGGCAGATACGCAGTATTTT; CDR3: CASSLRGADTQYF
size: NA; V: TRBV6-2/TRBV6-3; J: TRBJ2-1; D: TRBD2; DNA: TGTGCCAGCAGTTACTCGATAACTAGCGCCTACAATGAGCAGTTCTTC; CDR3: CASSYSITSAYNEQFF
size: many; V: TRBV18; J: TRBJ2-5; D: TRBD1; DNA: TGTGCCAGCTCACCATGGACAGGGGGAAAAGAGACCCAGTACTTC; CDR3: CASSPWTGGKETQYF
size: medium-sized; V: TRBV4-2; J: TRBJ2-5; D: NA; DNA: TGTGCCAGCAGCCAAGTGTTCCTAGCTCGGGTTGGAGAGACCCAGTACTTC; CDR3: CASSQVFLARVGETQYF
size: many; V: TRBV28; J: TRBJ2-7; D: NA; DNA: TGTGCCAGCACTGCAGGGACTTCCTACGAGCAGTACTTC; CDR3: CASTAGTSYEQYF
size: many; V: TRBV2; J: TRBJ2-7; D: TRBD1; DNA: TGTGCCAGCAGTGGGGGGACAGTGAGGGGCGAGCAGTACTTC; CDR3: CASSGGTVRGEQYF
size: NA; V: TRBV7-9; J: TRBJ2-5; D: NA; DNA: TGTGCCAGCAGCTCCCAAGAGACCCAGTACTTC; CDR3: CASSSQETQYF
size: many; V: TRBV10-1; J: TRBJ2-3; D: TRBD2; DNA: TGCGCCAGCGGTCCGCGGGGGGCCTCAGATACGCAGTATTTT; CDR3: CASGPRGASDTQYF
size: many; V: TRBV5-4; J: TRBJ2-5; D: NA; DNA: TGTGCCAGCAGCTTCAAGCACGCGGAGGAGACCCAGTACTTC; CDR3: CASSFKHAEETQYF
size: few; V: TRBV29-1; J: TRBJ1-1; D: NA; DNA: TGCAGCGTTGAAGAACAGCCGAACACTGAAGCTTTCTTT; CDR3: CSVEEQPNTEAFF
size: many; V: TRBV7-8; J: TRBJ1-4; D: NA; DNA: TGTGCCAGCAGCCCTCGGACCCGGGCGGCTAATGAAAAACTGTTTTTT; CDR3: CASSPRTRAANEKLFF
size: few; V: TRBV6-6; J: TRBJ1-1; D: NA; DNA: TGTGCCACCTGGATGAACACTGAAGCTTTCTTT; CDR3: CATWMNTEAFF
size: medium-sized; V: TRBV19; J: TRBJ1-1; D: NA; DNA: TGTGCCAGTAGTTTGCCTGACAGATACACTGAAGCTTTCTTT; CDR3: CASSLPDRYTEAFF
size: medium-sized; V: TRBV12-3/TRBV12-4; J: TRBJ2-1; D: NA; DNA: TGTGCCAGCAGTTTTCGACGGCTAGACAATGAGCAGTTCTTC; CDR3: CASSFRRLDNEQFF
size: few; V: TRBV3-1; J: TRBJ2-1; D: TRBD2; DNA: TGTGCCAGCAGCCAAGTGCGGGGGGGCCAATACAATGAGCAGTTCTTC; CDR3: CASSQVRGGQYNEQFF
size: medium-sized; V: TRBV9; J: TRBJ2-7; D: NA; DNA: TGTGCCAGCAGCGTGCTGGGGACCAGCTCCTACGAGCAGTACTTC; CDR3: CASSVLGTSSYEQYF
size: many; V: TRBV5-1; J: TRBJ1-4; D: NA; DNA: TGCGCCAGCAGAACTTCAACTAATGAAAAACTGTTTTTT; CDR3: CASRTSTNEKLFF
size: NA; V: TRBV18; J: TRBJ2-5; D: NA; DNA: TGTGCCAGCTCACCGCCAGCCAGCGGAGAGACCCAGTACTTC; CDR3: CASSPPASGETQYF
size: medium-sized; V: TRBV9; J: TRBJ2-2; D: NA; DNA: TGTGCCAGCAGTGACCTTGCGGCAGCGAACACCGGGGAGCTGTTTTTT; CDR3: CASSDLAAANTGELFF
size: many; V: TRBV6-1; J: TRBJ1-5; D: NA; DNA: TGTGCCAGCAGTGAAATCCGGCGCAGGGGAGGTGGACAGCCCCAGCATTTT; CDR3: CASSEIRRRGGGQPQHF
size: medium-sized; V: TRBV6-5; J: TRBJ1-2; D: NA; DNA: TGTGCCAGCAGTTATCCGGGGGATAACTATGGCTACACCTTC; CDR3: CASSYPGDNYGYTF
size: medium-sized; V: TRBV20-1; J: TRBJ2-1; D: NA; DNA: TGCAGTGCAGTACGGGACCCCCCAATCGGGAATGAGCAGTTCTTC; CDR3: CSAVRDPPIGNEQFF